What follows are 11 T cell receptor beta chains derived from one specimen sequenced in a study of CXCR3 chemokines and chemotherapy response in bladder cancer. TCRdb processed the PCR reads anew with MiXCR; each CDR3 protein has one entry. The sample includes around 5,000 distinct CDR3 sequences, over 13% of them seen just once. This sample was gathered from a patient whose treatment included neoadjuvant chemotherapy. These receptors were obtained from a human donor with bladder cancer that responded to neoadjuvant chemotherapy.

This clonotype was seen at least ten times. V and J are TRBV9 and TRBJ1-6, with D hard to call. CDR1 is SGDLS, CDR2 YYNGEE, per germline. Trimming left V 0 bases short and J 4 bases short, with 11 bases between. The CDR3 has 16 amino acids. Here the CDR3 reads CASSVGYGPYNSPLHF. Written as DNA, the CDR3 is TGTGCCAGCAGCGTAGGCTACGGACCATATAATTCACCCCTCCACTTT.

This clonotype was counted at least ten times. A much larger clone lies a single base off, so this may be a read error. This chain links TRBV19 with TRBJ1-1; D is unresolved. The V gene lost 3 bases and the J gene lost 5 bases, with 22 bases spanning the gap. There are 17 residues in the CDR3. Germline V gene sequence: CDR1 LNHDA, CDR2 SQIVND (reference sequence). The CDR3, as DNA: TGTGCCAGTAGTATGGATGGAGGCGGCAGCTGGTCGACTGAAGCTTTCTTT. It codes for CASSMDGGGSWSTEAFF.

Of note for this clonotype: This probably arose from a read error, given a far larger clone one base away. The rearrangement joins TRBV6-5 to TRBJ2-7; D not certain. The CDR3 spans 12 residues. With 5 bases removed from V and 7 bases from J, the gap between germline ends came to 12 bases. CDR1 and CDR2 from the germline V gene are MNHEY and SVGAGI. CDR3 amino acids: CASSPVKIEQYF. The CDR3, as DNA: TGTGCCAGCAGTCCTGTCAAAATAGAGCAGTACTTC.

This clonotype has ten or more counts. The chain combines TRBV7-9 with TRBJ2-5; TRBD2 agrees at 7 bases. With 3 bases clipped from V and 5 bases from J, the junction kept 12 bases outside the gene matches. This CDR3 contains 16 residues. CDR1 is SEHNR, CDR2 FQNEAQ, per germline (reference sequence). CDR3 in DNA: TGTGCCAGCAGCTTTACGGGAGGAGAAGGATGGGAGACCCAGTACTTC. This gives the protein CASSFTGGEGWETQYF.

This clonotype was counted many times. The genes are TRBV7-9 and TRBJ1-6; 9 bases map to TRBD1. The ends lost 3 bases at V and 10 bases at J; junction bases unmatched: 4. Germline V gene sequence: CDR1 SEHNR, CDR2 FQNEAQ (reference sequence). This CDR3 is 14 amino acids long. The CDR3 reads CASSLGQGGSPLHF. The DNA of the CDR3 is TGTGCCAGCAGCTTGGGACAGGGTGGCTCACCCCTCCACTTT.

This clonotype is medium-sized within its sample. The chain is built from TRBV19 and TRBJ2-3, with a tentative D call TRBD2 (5 bases). Germline CDR1 reads LNHDA; CDR2 reads SQIVND (reference sequence). The CDR3 is made up of 13 amino acids. V lost 11 bases, J lost 0 bases, and 12 bases lay in between. This CDR3 is CAGRASSTDTQYF. The CDR3 nucleotides read TGTGCCGGGCGGGCCTCTAGCACAGATACGCAGTATTTT.

The rearrangement uses TRBV15 and TRBJ2-7, with D perhaps matching TRBD1 (5 bases). The CDR3 covers 14 residues. The ends were cut back, 1 base at V and 5 bases at J, with 12 bases in the middle. The germline V gene encodes CDR1 LNHNV and CDR2 YYDKDF (reference sequence). CDR3 sequence reads: CATSRVVGLDEQYF. CDR3 nucleotides: TGTGCCACCAGCAGAGTAGTGGGGCTGGACGAGCAGTACTTC.

This clonotype was detected ten times or more. This chain connects TRBV9 to TRBJ2-2; no clear D. Germline loops: CDR1 SGDLS, CDR2 YYNGEE. The CDR3 is 13 amino acids. V was trimmed by 0 bases and J by 4 bases, leaving 4 bases between them. CDR3 DNA: TGTGCCAGCAGCGTAGTGTTCACCGGGGAGCTGTTTTTT. It codes for CASSVVFTGELFF.

This clonotype is labeled large. The rearrangement links TRBV15 to TRBJ2-1; 10 nucleotides line up with TRBD1. CDR3 length: 16 residues. Per germline, CDR1 LNHNV and CDR2 YYDKDF (reference sequence). V was pared by 1 base and J by 4 bases, with 4 bases of the junction left unmatched. The CDR3 spells CATSRGRTGGYNEQFF. The CDR3 DNA is TGTGCCACCAGCAGAGGCCGGACAGGGGGATACAATGAGCAGTTCTTC. The full variable domain, in which reference TRBV15 and TRBJ2-1 provide the parts outside the CDR3, is DAMVIQNPRYQVTQFGKPVTLSCSQTLNHNVMYWYQQKSSQAPKLLFHYYDKDFNNEADTPDNFQSRRPNTSFCFLDIRSPGLGDTAMYLCATSRGRTGGYNEQFFGPGTRLTVL.

The rearrangement links TRBV6-1 to TRBJ2-2; 11 bases are shared with TRBD1. Germline values: CDR1 MNHNS, CDR2 SASEGT. This CDR3 has 14 amino acids. The V segment lost 8 bases and the J segment 7 bases; nucleotides outside the gene matches: 6. This chain's CDR3 is CASPDRGQGGELFF. As DNA, the CDR3 is TGTGCCAGCCCGGACAGGGGGCAGGGCGGGGAGCTGTTTTTT.

The rearrangement uses TRBV7-9 and TRBJ2-1, with 8 bases matching TRBD2. The CDR3 is 14 residues long. Germline CDR1 reads SEHNR; CDR2 reads FQNEAQ (reference sequence). Unmatched junction bases numbered 8, after V lost 5 bases and J lost 8 bases. CDR3 in amino acids: CASSVISGTDEQFF. The CDR3 coding sequence is TGTGCCAGCAGCGTAATTAGCGGGACCGATGAGCAGTTCTTC.